This T cell receptor beta chain was found in a study of a mutant IDH1 vaccine in newly diagnosed glioma. Study background: Sex among treated patients split 62.5% male, roughly 38% female; mean age was approximately 40 years. Those enrolled had earlier been treated with radiotherapy, temozolomide, or both, mostly both. Study results and caveats: Across multiple MHC alleles, around 93% of patients had vaccine-induced responses.

TCRdb keeps only in-frame clones here, not all; method: immunoSEQ multiplex PCR. The table lists 23,000 or so clones, 93% of them singletons. The CDR3 consists of 22 residues. Germline CDR1 and CDR2: MDHEN and SYDVKM. The V segment lost 6 bases and the J segment 6 bases; nucleotides outside the gene matches: 23. The time point was: baseline, week 1 (first vaccination visit). Treatment defined: pre-vaccination baseline after standard-of-care therapy. Donor tumors were new WHO grade 3 or 4 IDH1-mutant, ATRX-lost astrocytomas. Comments on this clone: The antigen is undetermined.

This rearrangement joins TRBV28 to TRBJ2-1; 16 bases align to TRBD2. This specimen consisted of PBMCs, obtained from a glioma patient treated with radiotherapy, temozolomide or both. The sequence derives from a man aged 40-49 years with glioma. Here the CDR3 DNA reads TGTGCCAGCAGGACCGATATATGGGGGACTAGCGGGAGGGCCCTCCCAGTCAATGAGCAGTTCTTC. Translation gives CASRTDIWGTSGRALPVNEQFF. The variable domain in full, with the rest retrieved from reference TRBV28 and TRBJ2-1, is DVKVTQSSRYLVKRTGEKVFLECVQDMDHENMFWYRQDPGLGLRLIYFSYDVKMKEKGDIPEGYSVSREKKERFSLILESASTNQTSMYLCASRTDIWGTSGRALPVNEQFFGPGTRLTVL.